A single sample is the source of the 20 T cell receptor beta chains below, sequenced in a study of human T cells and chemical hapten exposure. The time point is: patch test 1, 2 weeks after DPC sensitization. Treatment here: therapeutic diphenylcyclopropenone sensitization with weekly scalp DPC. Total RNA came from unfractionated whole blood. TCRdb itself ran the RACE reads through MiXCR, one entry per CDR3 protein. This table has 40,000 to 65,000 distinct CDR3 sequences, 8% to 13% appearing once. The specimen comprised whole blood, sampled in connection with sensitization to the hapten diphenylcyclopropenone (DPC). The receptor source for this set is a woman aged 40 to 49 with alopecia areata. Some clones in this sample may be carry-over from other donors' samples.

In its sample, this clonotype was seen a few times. The CDR3 nucleotides are TGTGCCAGCACGCGAGGACAGGTGACCTACGAGCAGTACTTC. This encodes CASTRGQVTYEQYF. The chain uses TRBV28 and TRBJ2-7; TRBD1 agrees at 7 bases. The CDR3 loop spans 14 amino acids. After removal of 7 bases from V and 2 bases from J, the junction contained 8 bases not matched to a gene. Germline-derived CDR1 and CDR2 are MDHEN and SYDVKM.

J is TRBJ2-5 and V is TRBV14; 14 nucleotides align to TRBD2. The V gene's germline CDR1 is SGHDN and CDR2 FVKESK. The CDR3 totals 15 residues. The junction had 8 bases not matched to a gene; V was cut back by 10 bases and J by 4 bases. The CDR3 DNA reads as TGTGCCACCCCGATAGGACTAGCGGGAGGAGAGACCCAGTACTTC. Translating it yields CATPIGLAGGETQYF. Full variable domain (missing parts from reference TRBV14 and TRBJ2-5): EAGVTQFPSHSVIEKGQTVTLRCDPISGHDNLYWYRRVMGKEIKFLLHFVKESKQDESGMPNNRFLAERTGGTYSTLKVQPAELEDSGVYFCATPIGLAGGETQYFGPGTRLLVL.

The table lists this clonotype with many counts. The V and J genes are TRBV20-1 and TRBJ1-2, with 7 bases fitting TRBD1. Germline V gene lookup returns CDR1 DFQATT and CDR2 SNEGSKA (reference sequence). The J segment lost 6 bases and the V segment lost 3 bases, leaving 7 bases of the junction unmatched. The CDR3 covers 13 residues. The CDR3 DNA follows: TGCAGTGCTAGCCAAACTGACAGGGATGGCTACACCTTC. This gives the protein CSASQTDRDGYTF.

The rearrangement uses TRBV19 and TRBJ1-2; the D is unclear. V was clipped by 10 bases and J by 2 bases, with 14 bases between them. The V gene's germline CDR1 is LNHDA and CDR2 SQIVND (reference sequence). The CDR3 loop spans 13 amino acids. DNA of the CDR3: TGTGCCACCACCCCATCGGGAAACTATGGCTACACCTTC. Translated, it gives CATTPSGNYGYTF. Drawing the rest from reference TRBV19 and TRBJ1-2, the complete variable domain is DGGITQSPKYLFRKEGQNVTLSCEQNLNHDAMYWYRQDPGQGLRLIYYSQIVNDFQKGDIAEGYSVSREKKESFPLTVTSAQKNPTAFYLCATTPSGNYGYTFGSGTRLTVV.

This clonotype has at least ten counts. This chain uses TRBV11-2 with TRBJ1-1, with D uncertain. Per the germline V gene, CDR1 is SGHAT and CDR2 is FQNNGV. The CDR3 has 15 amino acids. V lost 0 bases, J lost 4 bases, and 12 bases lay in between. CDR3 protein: CASSLEAGLGTEAFF. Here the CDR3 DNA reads TGTGCCAGCAGCTTAGAGGCAGGTTTGGGCACTGAAGCTTTCTTT.

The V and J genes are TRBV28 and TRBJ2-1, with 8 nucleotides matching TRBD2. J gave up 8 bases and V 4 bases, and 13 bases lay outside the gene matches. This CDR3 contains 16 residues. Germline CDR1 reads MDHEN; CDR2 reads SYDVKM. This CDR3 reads CASSSPGSGSSYEQFF. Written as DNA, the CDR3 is TGTGCCAGCAGTTCCCCCGGGAGCGGGAGTAGCTATGAGCAGTTCTTC.

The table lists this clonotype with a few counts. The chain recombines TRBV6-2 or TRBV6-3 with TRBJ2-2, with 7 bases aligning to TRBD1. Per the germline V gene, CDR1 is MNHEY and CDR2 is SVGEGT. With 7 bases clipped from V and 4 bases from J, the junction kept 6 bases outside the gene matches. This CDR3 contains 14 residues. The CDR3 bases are TGTGCCAGCACTTTGACAGGGATCACCGGGGAGCTGTTTTTT. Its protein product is CASTLTGITGELFF.

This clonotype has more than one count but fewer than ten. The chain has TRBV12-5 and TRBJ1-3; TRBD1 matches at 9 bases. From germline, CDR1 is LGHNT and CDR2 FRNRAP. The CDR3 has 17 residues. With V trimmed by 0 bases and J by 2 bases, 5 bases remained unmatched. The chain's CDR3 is CASGLVLGTGTGNTIYF. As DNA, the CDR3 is TGTGCTAGTGGTTTGGTCTTAGGGACAGGGACTGGAAACACCATATATTTT.

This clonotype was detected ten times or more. The CDR3 is CASQDSFNSPLHF. As DNA, the CDR3 is TGTGCCAGCCAGGACAGTTTTAATTCACCCCTCCACTTT. The V and J genes are TRBV24-1 and TRBJ1-6; a weak D match, TRBD1 (6 bases). The CDR3 is 13 residues long. Germline CDR1 and CDR2: KGHDR and SFDVKD. Deletions cut 11 bases from V and 6 bases from J, with 13 bases between.

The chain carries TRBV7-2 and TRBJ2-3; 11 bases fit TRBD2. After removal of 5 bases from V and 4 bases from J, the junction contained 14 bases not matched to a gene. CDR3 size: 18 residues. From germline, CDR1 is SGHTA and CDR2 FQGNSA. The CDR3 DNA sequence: TGTGCCAGCAGCGCTAACCTCTTAGCGGGGGGGATCGCAGATACGCAGTATTTT. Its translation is CASSANLLAGGIADTQYF.

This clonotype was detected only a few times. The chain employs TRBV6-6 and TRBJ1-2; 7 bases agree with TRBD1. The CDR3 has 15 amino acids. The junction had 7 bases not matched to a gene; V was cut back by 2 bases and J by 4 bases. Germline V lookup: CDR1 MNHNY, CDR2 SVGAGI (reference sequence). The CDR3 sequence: CASSYRPDRSYGYTF. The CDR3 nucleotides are TGTGCCAGCAGTTACCGCCCGGACAGGAGCTATGGCTACACCTTC.

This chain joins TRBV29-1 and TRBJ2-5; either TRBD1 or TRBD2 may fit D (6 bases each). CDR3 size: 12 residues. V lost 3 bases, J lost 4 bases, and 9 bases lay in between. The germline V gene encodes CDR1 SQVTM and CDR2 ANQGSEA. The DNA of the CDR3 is TGCAGCGTTGATCGGGGGCGAGAGACCCAGTACTTC. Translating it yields CSVDRGRETQYF.

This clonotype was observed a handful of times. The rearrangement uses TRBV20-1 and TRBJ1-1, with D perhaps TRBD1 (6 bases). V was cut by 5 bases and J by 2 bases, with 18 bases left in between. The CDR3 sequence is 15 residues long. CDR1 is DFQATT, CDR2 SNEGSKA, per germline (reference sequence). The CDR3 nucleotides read TGCAGTGCTCCCCCCCACAGGGCAAGAAACACTGAAGCTTTCTTT. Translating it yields CSAPPHRARNTEAFF.

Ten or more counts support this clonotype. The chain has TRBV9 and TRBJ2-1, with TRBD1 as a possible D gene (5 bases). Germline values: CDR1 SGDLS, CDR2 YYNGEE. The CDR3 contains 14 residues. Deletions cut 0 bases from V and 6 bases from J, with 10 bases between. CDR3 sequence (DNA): TGTGCCAGCAGCGTAGGTAATAGGGGCAATGAGCAGTTCTTC. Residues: CASSVGNRGNEQFF.

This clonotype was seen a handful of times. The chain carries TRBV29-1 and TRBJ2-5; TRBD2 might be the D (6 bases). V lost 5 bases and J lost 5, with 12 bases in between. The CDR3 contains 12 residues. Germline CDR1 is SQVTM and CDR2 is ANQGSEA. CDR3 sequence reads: CSVIGGSETQYF. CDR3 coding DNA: TGCAGCGTTATCGGGGGATCGGAGACCCAGTACTTC.

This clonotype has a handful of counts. CDR3 sequence: CASSPLGAGDPGTQYF. The CDR3 DNA reads TGTGCCAGCAGCCCCTTGGGGGCGGGGGACCCAGGTACCCAGTACTTC. The chain combines TRBV7-3 with TRBJ2-5; the D gene is possibly TRBD2 (7 bases). Trimming took off 5 bases at V and 8 bases at J, with 24 bases between the two ends. The CDR3 runs 16 residues. Germline values: CDR1 SGHTA, CDR2 FQGTGA. The full variable domain, in which reference TRBV7-3 and TRBJ2-5 provide the parts outside the CDR3, is GAGVSQTPSNKVTEKGKYVELRCDPISGHTALYWYRQSLGQGPEFLIYFQGTGAADDSGLPNDRFFAVRPEGSVSTLKIQRTERGDSAVYLCASSPLGAGDPGTQYFGPGTRLLVL.

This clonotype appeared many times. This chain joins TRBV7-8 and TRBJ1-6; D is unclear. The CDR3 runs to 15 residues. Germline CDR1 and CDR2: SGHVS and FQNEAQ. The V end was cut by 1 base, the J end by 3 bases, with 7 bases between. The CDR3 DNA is TGTGCCAGCAGCTTAGAGGCTCTCTATAATTCACCCCTCCACTTT. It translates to CASSLEALYNSPLHF. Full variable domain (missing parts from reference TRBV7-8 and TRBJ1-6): GAGVSQSPRYKVAKRGQDVALRCDPISGHVSLFWYQQALGQGPEFLTYFQNEAQLDKSGLPSDRFFAERPEGSVSTLKIQRTQQEDSAVYLCASSLEALYNSPLHFGNGTRLTVT.

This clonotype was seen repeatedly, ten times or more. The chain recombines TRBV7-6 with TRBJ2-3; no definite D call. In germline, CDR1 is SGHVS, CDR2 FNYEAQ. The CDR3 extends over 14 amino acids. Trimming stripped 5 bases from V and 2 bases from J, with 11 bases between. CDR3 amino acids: CASSPRAITDTQYF. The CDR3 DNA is TGTGCCAGCAGCCCCCGGGCGATCACAGATACGCAGTATTTT.

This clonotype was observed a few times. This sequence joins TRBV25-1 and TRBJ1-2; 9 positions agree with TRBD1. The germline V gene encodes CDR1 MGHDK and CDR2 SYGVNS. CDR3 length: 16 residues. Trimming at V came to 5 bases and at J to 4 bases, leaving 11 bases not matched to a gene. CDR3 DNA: TGTGCCAGCAGTACAGGGACAGGGTATGTGGTCTATGGCTACACCTTC. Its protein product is CASSTGTGYVVYGYTF.

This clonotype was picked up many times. The CDR3 DNA reads TGCAGTGCTAGAGGGGAAAACCCTGGGGAAGGCTACACCTTC. Its protein is CSARGENPGEGYTF. The V gene is TRBV20-1, the J gene TRBJ1-2; no firm D call. The CDR3 totals 14 residues. Germline assignment: CDR1 DFQATT and CDR2 SNEGSKA (reference sequence). Trimming removed 1 base from V and 8 bases from J, with 17 bases in between.